These T cell receptor beta chains were read from a single sample in a study of spatial heterogeneity in lung cancer. TCRdb used MiXCR to reprocess the 5' RACE reads, holding one entry per CDR3 protein. The table lists 51,000 or so distinct CDR3 sequences, 6.5% to 7.5% of them singletons. This material consisted of PBMCs, taken at follow-up. The origin of the receptors is a female donor with early-stage non-small cell lung cancer. CDR3s include the opening cysteine and the closing phenylalanine or tryptophan. Fields, in order: clone size, D gene, J gene, V gene, CDR3 protein, CDR3 DNA. A D gene is named only where the DNA matches it firmly. The size field is filled for only some rows; it gives once, few, many or a size class.

many | TRBD1 | TRBJ2-7 | TRBV9 | CASSGLPSGQGFTEQYF | TGTGCCAGCAGCGGACTACCTTCGGGACAGGGGTTCACCGAGCAGTACTTC
many | NA | TRBJ2-3 | TRBV24-1 | CATSDRALSTDTQYF | TGTGCCACCAGTGACCGCGCCTTAAGCACAGATACGCAGTATTTT
NA | TRBD2 | TRBJ2-3 | TRBV20-1 | CSAREAGGPYTQYF | TGCAGTGCTAGAGAAGCGGGGGGGCCGTATACGCAGTATTTT
NA | NA | TRBJ1-2 | TRBV18 | CASSQGTDGYTF | TGTGCCAGCTCACAGGGTACTGATGGCTACACCTTC
many | NA | TRBJ1-1 | TRBV7-2 | CASTPLLQGNTEAFF | TGTGCCAGCACCCCCCTCCTACAGGGGAACACTGAAGCTTTCTTT
many | TRBD2 | TRBJ2-1 | TRBV20-1 | CSARPPRGGGNEQFF | TGCAGTGCTAGACCCCCCCGCGGGGGGGGCAATGAGCAGTTCTTC
medium-sized | NA | TRBJ2-2 | TRBV20-1 | CSASRPGELFF | TGCAGTGCTAGCCGGCCCGGGGAGCTGTTTTTT
many | NA | TRBJ1-5 | TRBV2 | CASSHSAGNQPQHF | TGTGCCAGCAGTCATTCTGCGGGCAATCAGCCCCAGCATTTT
NA | NA | TRBJ2-7 | TRBV7-2 | CASSLGATYSYEQYF | TGTGCCAGCAGCTTAGGAGCGACATACTCCTACGAGCAGTACTTC
NA | NA | TRBJ2-3 | TRBV20-1 | CSARTTGKTDTQYF | TGCAGTGCTCGCACCACCGGGAAAACAGATACGCAGTATTTT
many | NA | TRBJ2-3 | TRBV25-1 | CASSSSDTQYF | TGTGCCAGCAGTTCGTCAGATACGCAGTATTTT
few | NA | TRBJ1-1 | TRBV6-2/TRBV6-3 | CASRAPGRRVEAFF | TGTGCCAGCAGAGCCCCAGGGCGAAGAGTCGAAGCTTTCTTT
many | NA | TRBJ2-5 | TRBV7-5 | CISVPEAHTGQGKQETQYF | NA
NA | NA | TRBJ2-1 | TRBV7-9 | CASTTRGSPYNEQFF | TGTGCCAGCACGACCCGGGGGTCCCCCTACAATGAGCAGTTCTTC
many | TRBD2 | TRBJ2-5 | TRBV12-3/TRBV12-4 | CASSPPGLQETQYF | TGTGCCAGCAGCCCTCCGGGACTACAAGAGACCCAGTACTTC
few | NA | TRBJ1-2 | TRBV7-2 | CASSLDRLYGYTF | TGTGCCAGCAGCCTAGACAGGCTCTATGGCTACACCTTC
many | NA | TRBJ1-2 | TRBV5-1 | CASSQQGRGYTF | TGCGCCAGCTCCCAACAGGGCCGGGGCTACACCTTC
many | NA | TRBJ2-5 | TRBV6-2/TRBV6-3 | CASSSRGRIQETQYF | TGTGCCAGCAGTAGCAGGGGTCGCATTCAAGAGACCCAGTACTTC
many | NA | TRBJ2-5 | TRBV6-1 | CASIRGGFGAQDWNF | TGTGCCAGCATCCGGGGTGGGTTCGGTGCACAAGATTGGAACTTC
NA | TRBD1 | TRBJ2-7 | TRBV11-3 | CASSRRTGSHEQYF | TGTGCCAGCAGCCGTCGGACAGGGAGCCACGAGCAGTACTTC
many | NA | TRBJ1-1 | TRBV5-1 | CASSLGTFRTEAFF | TGCGCCAGCAGCCTGGGGACATTTCGAACTGAAGCTTTCTTT
NA | NA | TRBJ1-4 | TRBV18 | CASSPVGRGHYATNEKLFF | TGTGCCAGCTCACCGGTAGGCAGGGGCCACTACGCAACTAATGAAAAACTGTTTTTT
NA | TRBD1 | TRBJ2-7 | TRBV5-1 | CASSSPGQGAVEQYF | TGCGCCAGCAGCTCGCCGGGACAGGGGGCGGTCGAGCAGTACTTC
many | TRBD1 | TRBJ1-1 | TRBV12-3/TRBV12-4 | CASRPQGGSTEAFF | TGTGCCAGCAGACCCCAGGGGGGGAGCACTGAAGCTTTCTTT
few | NA | TRBJ1-1 | TRBV6-2/TRBV6-3 | CASSPHRTVGLGNTEAFF | TGTGCCAGCAGTCCACACCGGACAGTTGGACTTGGGAACACTGAAGCTTTCTTT
NA | NA | TRBJ1-1 | TRBV5-1 | CASSFSGQPNPEAFF | TGCGCCAGCAGCTTTTCTGGACAGCCAAACCCTGAAGCTTTCTTT
many | TRBD1 | TRBJ1-1 | TRBV6-2/TRBV6-3 | CASSTGTGVSEAFF | TGTGCCAGCAGTACCGGGACAGGGGTCTCTGAAGCTTTCTTT
few | NA | TRBJ2-1 | TRBV5-4 | CASSPDYNEQFF | TGTGCCAGCAGCCCGGATTACAATGAGCAGTTCTTC
few | NA | TRBJ2-3 | TRBV19 | CASSIIVSTDTQYF | TGTGCCAGTAGTATAATTGTGAGCACAGATACGCAGTATTTT
many | NA | TRBJ1-2 | TRBV7-9 | CASIKSGVYGYTF | TGTGCCAGCATCAAGTCAGGGGTCTATGGCTACACCTTC
NA | NA | TRBJ2-1 | TRBV5-1 | CASSFIAANEQFF | TGCGCCAGCAGCTTTATAGCGGCGAATGAGCAGTTCTTC
few | NA | TRBJ2-5 | TRBV12-3/TRBV12-4 | CASSFFGARETQYF | TGTGCCAGCAGTTTCTTTGGGGCCCGAGAGACCCAGTACTTC
few | NA | TRBJ2-5 | TRBV5-1 | CASSSTITGNQETQYF | TGCGCCAGCAGCTCCACTATTACAGGGAACCAAGAGACCCAGTACTTC
NA | NA | TRBJ2-5 | TRBV11-3 | CASSFRGLQGTQYF | TGTGCCAGCAGCTTTCGGGGACTCCAGGGGACCCAGTACTTC
many | TRBD2 | TRBJ2-5 | TRBV5-1 | CASSLAGTRQETQYF | TGCGCCAGCAGCTTGGCCGGGACTAGACAAGAGACCCAGTACTTC
few | NA | TRBJ2-1 | TRBV29-1 | CSVKQVDEQFF | TGCAGCGTAAAACAAGTGGATGAGCAGTTCTTC
few | NA | TRBJ1-1 | TRBV6-5 | CASSYSHFASNTEAFF | TGTGCCAGCAGTTACTCCCACTTTGCGAGCAACACTGAAGCTTTCTTT
NA | NA | TRBJ2-1 | TRBV5-1 | CATSLWAGNEQFF | TGCGCCACCAGCCTATGGGCCGGGAATGAGCAGTTCTTC
few | NA | TRBJ2-5 | TRBV7-9 | CASSRRTGPQETQYF | TGTGCCAGCAGCCGCCGTACAGGGCCACAAGAGACCCAGTACTTC
NA | NA | TRBJ1-2 | TRBV14 | CASSSGVYYGYTF | TGTGCCAGCAGCTCAGGGGTTTACTATGGCTACACCTTC
many | NA | TRBJ1-4 | TRBV7-2 | CASSYRATNEKLFF | TGTGCCAGCAGCTACAGGGCAACTAATGAAAAACTGTTTTTT
many | NA | TRBJ2-1 | TRBV7-2 | CASSSPPGGGDTSYNEQFF | TGTGCCAGCAGCTCCCCCCCGGGGGGCGGGGACACCTCCTACAATGAGCAGTTCTTC
NA | TRBD1 | TRBJ1-2 | TRBV2 | CASMGGQNYGYTF | TGTGCCAGCATGGGGGGACAGAACTATGGCTACACCTTC
many | NA | TRBJ2-6 | TRBV12-3/TRBV12-4 | CASSPEASTGANVLTF | TGTGCCAGCAGTCCTGAAGCATCAACCGGGGCCAACGTCCTGACTTTC
many | NA | TRBJ2-4 | TRBV12-3/TRBV12-4 | CASRRDKANIQYF | TGTGCCAGCAGGCGGGACAAAGCAAACATTCAGTACTTC
few | NA | TRBJ1-5 | TRBV18 | CASSPNYGDQPQHF | TGTGCCAGCTCACCAAATTATGGAGATCAGCCCCAGCATTTT
many | NA | TRBJ2-1 | TRBV29-1 | CSTRALNNEQFF | TGCAGCACCCGGGCACTAAACAATGAGCAGTTCTTC
many | NA | TRBJ2-3 | TRBV27 | CASSFWSTDTQYF | TGTGCCAGCAGTTTTTGGTCCACAGATACGCAGTATTTT
NA | NA | TRBJ2-1 | TRBV5-4 | CASSLPRSSYNEQFF | TGTGCCAGCAGCTTGCCGAGGAGCTCCTACAATGAGCAGTTCTTC
many | NA | TRBJ1-2 | TRBV20-1 | CSASRFNYGYTF | TGCAGTGCTAGCAGGTTTAACTATGGCTACACCTTC
many | NA | TRBJ2-5 | TRBV28 | CASSFPGRETQYF | TGTGCCAGCAGTTTTCCAGGGCGCGAGACCCAGTACTTC
NA | TRBD1 | TRBJ1-2 | TRBV29-1 | CSVQGAPELDGYTF | TGCAGCGTACAGGGGGCGCCGGAACTCGATGGCTACACCTTC
many | NA | TRBJ1-2 | TRBV6-5 | CASSYSRQIHYGYTF | TGTGCCAGCAGTTACAGCAGACAGATTCACTATGGCTACACCTTC
many | NA | TRBJ2-7 | TRBV28 | CASGPYEQYF | TGTGCCAGCGGACCCTACGAGCAGTACTTC
many | NA | TRBJ2-5 | TRBV3-1 | CASSQESVETQYF | TGTGCCAGCAGCCAAGAGTCGGTAGAGACCCAGTACTTC
few | TRBD2 | TRBJ2-1 | TRBV20-1 | CSARTETSGGGSYNEQFF | TGCAGTGCTAGAACCGAGACTAGCGGGGGGGGCTCCTACAATGAGCAGTTCTTC